The 19 T cell receptor beta chains below come from one sample, sequenced in a study of shared clonotypes between healthy human individuals (dated by TCRdb to 2019 to 2021). Library generation was performed with the immunoSEQ multiplex PCR assay. TCRdb re-hosts the immuneACCESS table, in-frame sequences only. Its copies lack some clones; in the studies checked, an unresolved V gene accounts for under half of them, and the cause for the rest is not known. The sample yields over a million clones; roughly 96% were counted once. The top ten clones comprise over 1% of the sample. Sequencing was carried out using naive CD4+ T cells sorted from blood. The cell subset or site label, read with the paper, signifies: CD45RA+ positively selected. The receptors derive from a man younger than 45 in good health.

The J gene is TRBJ2-3, the V gene TRBV6-5; a weak D match, TRBD2 (6 bases). Deletions cut 5 bases from V and 5 bases from J, with 11 bases between. CDR3 length equals 13 residues. Germline V lookup: CDR1 MNHEY, CDR2 SVGAGI. The CDR3 loop is CASSRREVDTQYF. The CDR3 DNA follows: TGTGCCAGCAGTCGTAGGGAGGTAGATACGCAGTATTTT.

The chain combines TRBV7-9 with TRBJ1-5, with no clear D. V was cut by 0 bases and J by 7 bases, with 10 bases left in between. This CDR3 comprises 14 residues. Germline CDR1 and CDR2: SEHNR and FQNEAQ (reference sequence). The CDR3 reads CASSLAGRLQPQHF. DNA of the CDR3: TGTGCCAGCAGCTTAGCGGGGAGATTACAGCCCCAGCATTTT.

The chain is built from TRBV7-9 and TRBJ2-5; 9 bases match TRBD2. The CDR3 sequence is 18 residues long. J gave up 5 bases and V 2 bases, and 15 bases lay outside the gene matches. Germline CDR1 and CDR2: SEHNR and FQNEAQ (reference sequence). The CDR3, as DNA: TGTGCCAGCAGCTTAAAGGGACTAGCTCGCGGAGGGGTCGAGACCCAGTACTTC. Translation gives CASSLKGLARGGVETQYF.

J is TRBJ2-7 and V is TRBV28; D gene ambiguous. Trimming cost V 8 bases and J 3 bases, with 11 bases left between them. The CDR3 totals 12 residues. Germline lookup yields CDR1 MDHEN and CDR2 SYDVKM. Here the CDR3 reads CASSVAGYEQYF. Here the CDR3 DNA reads TGTGCCAGCTCCGTTGCCGGCTACGAGCAGTACTTC.

V and J are TRBV5-1 and TRBJ2-4, with 12 bases that match TRBD2. V gave up 3 bases and J gave up 6 bases; unmatched junction bases: 4. There are 15 residues in the CDR3. The V gene's germline CDR1 is SGHRS and CDR2 YFSETQ. Written as DNA, the CDR3 is TGCGCCAGCAGCTCTAGCGGGAGGGCTGGAAACATTCAGTACTTC. Protein sequence: CASSSSGRAGNIQYF.

The rearrangement uses TRBV5-1 and TRBJ2-2; 11 nucleotides align to TRBD2. From germline, CDR1 is SGHRS and CDR2 YFSETQ. V was clipped by 7 bases and J by 6 bases; unmatched bases: 5. The CDR3 spans 14 residues. CDR3 nucleotide sequence: TGCGCCAGCCGACTAGCGGGATATTCCGGGGAGCTGTTTTTT. Translating it yields CASRLAGYSGELFF.

The chain combines TRBV7-3 with TRBJ2-2; D unclear. Per germline, CDR1 SGHTA and CDR2 FQGTGA. There are 15 residues in the CDR3. V dropped 2 bases and J dropped 0 bases, with 7 bases sitting between them. This CDR3 is CASSLGNANTGELFF. The CDR3 DNA sequence: TGTGCCAGCAGCTTAGGGAACGCGAACACCGGGGAGCTGTTTTTT.

This clone came up once. This chain connects TRBV6-1 to TRBJ2-7; D is uncertain. Trimming stripped 7 bases from V and 4 bases from J, with 11 bases between. This CDR3 has 12 residues. Germline CDR1 MNHNS, CDR2 SASEGT. CDR3 sequence: CASTQGEYEQYF. CDR3 DNA sequence: TGTGCCAGCACCCAAGGAGAGTACGAGCAGTACTTC.

The V and J genes are TRBV7-2 and TRBJ2-7; no definite D call. Germline V gene data show CDR1 as SGHTA and CDR2 as FQGNSA. The CDR3 runs 13 residues. V was pared by 0 bases and J by 6 bases, with 9 bases between. The CDR3 sequence is CASSLANGLEQYF. The CDR3 DNA reads as TGTGCCAGCAGCTTAGCGAACGGGCTCGAGCAGTACTTC.

J is TRBJ1-2 and V is TRBV5-4; 7 bases are a match to TRBD1. The V gene end was trimmed by 4 bases and the J gene end by 5 bases; junction bases not matched to a gene: 5. Germline CDR1 SGHNT, CDR2 YYREEE (reference sequence). This CDR3 spans 13 amino acids. The CDR3, as DNA: TGTGCCAGCAGCCCACCGGGACAGTATGGCTACACCTTC. This encodes CASSPPGQYGYTF.

The chain carries TRBV5-1 and TRBJ2-1; a weak D match, TRBD1 (6 bases). This CDR3 is built from 14 residues. Deletions cut 7 bases from V and 8 bases from J, with 19 bases between. From germline, CDR1 is SGHRS and CDR2 YFSETQ. This CDR3 reads CASGGQSLWDEQFF. The CDR3 DNA reads as TGCGCCAGCGGCGGACAGTCGTTATGGGATGAGCAGTTCTTC.

The V call is TRBV9, the J call TRBJ2-7; TRBD1 matches at 10 bases. This CDR3 is 15 amino acids long. The V gene end was trimmed by 0 bases and the J gene end by 4 bases; junction bases not matched to a gene: 4. From germline, CDR1 is SGDLS and CDR2 YYNGEE. The CDR3 nucleotides are TGTGCCAGCAGCGTAGCGGGACAGGGGATATACGAGCAGTACTTC. The encoded protein is CASSVAGQGIYEQYF.

The chain recombines TRBV11-2 with TRBJ2-7, with 9 bases fitting TRBD1. From germline, CDR1 is SGHAT and CDR2 FQNNGV. V gave up 4 bases and J gave up 0 bases; unmatched junction bases: 10. The CDR3 spans 17 residues. The CDR3: CASSSELGQGHSYEQYF. Here the CDR3 DNA reads TGTGCCAGCAGCTCGGAGCTGGGACAGGGCCACTCCTACGAGCAGTACTTC.

V usage is TRBV28 and J usage is TRBJ2-7, with D perhaps TRBD2 (7 bases). The CDR3 is 16 residues long. V dropped 3 bases and J dropped 3 bases, with 18 bases sitting between them. Germline values: CDR1 MDHEN, CDR2 SYDVKM. The DNA for the CDR3 is TGTGCCAGCAGTTTCGGGGGCCAGCGGGGCCTCTACGAGCAGTACTTC. Residues: CASSFGGQRGLYEQYF.

The chain joins TRBV10-3 to TRBJ2-1; 9 nucleotides align to TRBD2. V was pared by 8 bases and J by 8 bases, with 10 bases of the junction left unmatched. The V gene's germline CDR1 is ENHRY and CDR2 SYGVKD. This CDR3 contains 14 residues. The CDR3 DNA sequence: TGTGCCATCGGCCCGGGACTAGCTATGTATGAGCAGTTCTTC. Protein product: CAIGPGLAMYEQFF.

The chain has TRBV14 and TRBJ1-2, with 7 bases lining up with TRBD1. Trimming took 0 bases from V and 1 from J; bases not matched to a gene: 5. This CDR3 is 16 amino acids long. Germline loops: CDR1 SGHDN, CDR2 FVKESK. In DNA, the CDR3 is TGTGCCAGCAGCCAAGATCCGACAGGGATTAACTATGGCTACACCTTC. Translated: CASSQDPTGINYGYTF.

The CDR3 nucleotides read TGTGCCAGCAGCGTAGGGTCGCAGGGGAAGACCGGGGAGCTGTTTTTT. This sequence encodes CASSVGSQGKTGELFF. The chain uses TRBV9 and TRBJ2-2; D possibly corresponds to TRBD1 (6 bases). The CDR3 extends over 16 amino acids. Germline V gives CDR1 SGDLS, CDR2 YYNGEE. Trimming stripped 0 bases from V and 5 bases from J, with 14 bases between.

The rearrangement uses TRBV29-1 and TRBJ1-4; maybe TRBD1 (5 bases). This CDR3 has 14 amino acids. The germline V gene has CDR1 SQVTM and CDR2 ANQGSEA. Trimming cost V 7 bases and J 2 bases, with 14 bases left between them. The CDR3 protein is CSATREGTNEKLFF. CDR3 nucleotides: TGCAGCGCCACGCGTGAGGGGACTAATGAAAAACTGTTTTTT.

The chain employs TRBV10-3 and TRBJ2-1, with 9 bases lining up with TRBD2. The germline gives CDR1 ENHRY, CDR2 SYGVKD. Unmatched junction bases numbered 5, after V lost 6 bases and J lost 5 bases. CDR3 length equals 14 residues. DNA for the CDR3: TGTGCCATCAGGGAGAGACTAGCGGACAATGAGCAGTTCTTC. This gives the protein CAIRERLADNEQFF.